These 8 T cell receptor beta chains originate from one sample sequenced in a study of blood T cell repertoires in COVID-19. Assay: immunoSEQ multiplex PCR; the TCRdb copy retains only in-frame clones and omits some. Here the sample spans fewer than 110,000 clones, about nine tenths being singletons. The sequenced material came from peripheral blood. All receptors come from a woman aged 25 to 39 with acute or convalescent COVID-19.

This rearrangement joins TRBV19 to TRBJ2-1, with D possibly TRBD2 on 5 matching bases. The CDR3 is made up of 18 amino acids. Trimming removed 1 base from V and 7 bases from J, with 23 bases in between. CDR1 and CDR2 from the germline V gene are LNHDA and SQIVND (reference sequence). The CDR3 DNA reads as TGTGCCAGTAGTATAGGACGACTTTCCCTCTCCTCGGGAAATGAGCAGTTCTTC. Translation gives CASSIGRLSLSSGNEQFF.

The V and J genes are TRBV27 and TRBJ1-4; TRBD1 agrees at 7 bases. Germline CDR1 reads MNHEY; CDR2 reads SMNVEV (reference sequence). This CDR3 comprises 15 residues. Trimming removed 6 bases from V and 5 bases from J; junction bases left unmatched: 9. Here the CDR3 reads CASRSNRGPNEKLFF. The CDR3, as DNA: TGTGCCAGCAGGTCGAACAGGGGCCCCAATGAAAAACTGTTTTTT.

The chain links TRBV4-2 to TRBJ1-4; 12 bases align to TRBD1. The germline CDR1 and CDR2 sequences are LGHNA and YNFKEQ. This CDR3 is built from 18 residues. V trimming: 2 bases; J trimming: 5 bases; junction bases outside the gene matches: 9. CDR3 in amino acids: CASSQLGTGGSSNEKLFF. The DNA of the CDR3 is TGTGCCAGCAGCCAACTTGGGACAGGGGGCAGTTCGAATGAAAAACTGTTTTTT.

This CDR3 is CASSMMLYSSYNEQFF. In nucleotides, the CDR3 is TGTGCCAGTAGTATGATGCTTTACAGCTCCTACAATGAGCAGTTCTTC. The chain carries TRBV19 and TRBJ2-1; D gene unclear. Deletions cut 3 bases from V and 0 bases from J, with 12 bases between. Per the germline V gene, CDR1 is LNHDA and CDR2 is SQIVND (reference sequence). CDR3 length equals 16 residues.

The rearrangement joins TRBV7-8 to TRBJ1-3, with 11 bases identical to TRBD1. The CDR3 is made up of 16 amino acids. After removal of 4 bases from V and 0 bases from J, the junction contained 2 bases not matched to a gene. CDR1 and CDR2 from the germline V gene are SGHVS and FQNEAQ. The CDR3: CASSWDRGSSGNTIYF. CDR3 DNA: TGTGCCAGCAGCTGGGACAGGGGGAGCTCTGGAAACACCATATATTTT. The variable domain in full, completed from reference TRBV7-8 and TRBJ1-3, reads GAGVSQSPRYKVAKRGQDVALRCDPISGHVSLFWYQQALGQGPEFLTYFQNEAQLDKSGLPSDRFFAERPEGSVSTLKIQRTQQEDSAVYLCASSWDRGSSGNTIYFGEGSWLTVV.

The chain uses TRBV5-1 and TRBJ1-1; no definite D call. V was trimmed by 0 bases and J by 4 bases, leaving 10 bases between them. CDR1 and CDR2 from the germline V gene are SGHRS and YFSETQ. CDR3 size: 14 residues. The DNA for the CDR3 is TGCGCCAGCAGCTTGGCCTCGGAGGGCACTGAAGCTTTCTTT. Translated: CASSLASEGTEAFF.

The chain has TRBV6-2 or TRBV6-3 and TRBJ2-1, with 12 nucleotides matching TRBD2. The germline gives CDR1 MNHEY, CDR2 SVGEGT. J was trimmed by 4 bases and V by 6 bases; bases with no gene match: 4. The CDR3 sequence is 15 residues long. Here the CDR3 DNA reads TGTGCCAGCAGACCTCTAGCGGGGGGGTACAATGAGCAGTTCTTC. Its translation: CASRPLAGGYNEQFF.

This chain uses TRBV6-6 with TRBJ1-5; D gene unclear. The germline V gene has CDR1 MNHNY and CDR2 SVGAGI (reference sequence). Trimming shortened V by 6 bases and J by 3 bases, and 12 bases separated the two germline ends. The CDR3 spans 14 residues. CDR3 bases: TGTGCCAGCAGCTTCCTGGGCTCCAATCAGCCCCAGCATTTT. Its protein product is CASSFLGSNQPQHF.